This T cell receptor beta chain was sequenced in a study of cytomegalovirus exposure and HLA in healthy donors. Researchers ran the PCR with 60 Vbeta and 13 Jbeta primers. Sequenced by immunoSEQ multiplex PCR; TCRdb stores in-frame clones only, minus some. The data contain approximately 180,000 clones, about 81% of them seen just once; the ten biggest clones take up roughly 2%. From germline, CDR1 is SGHTA and CDR2 FQGNSA. The CDR3 is made up of 14 amino acids. V was clipped by 4 bases and J by 8 bases, with 12 bases between them. Sequencing was carried out using PBMCs. The chain uses TRBV7-2 and TRBJ1-6; no firm D call. The clonotype comes from a woman aged 25 to 39 in good health and CMV-seronegative. The CDR3 sequence is CASSSRTLDSPLHF. The CDR3 DNA reads TGTGCCAGCAGCTCTCGGACTTTGGATTCACCCCTCCACTTT. Complete variable domain (other parts from reference TRBV7-2 and TRBJ1-6): GAGVSQSPSNKVTEKGKDVELRCDPISGHTALYWYRQSLGQGLEFLIYFQGNSAPDKSGLPSDRFSAERTGGSVSTLTIQRTQQEDSAVYLCASSSRTLDSPLHFGNGTRLTVT.